The 5 T cell receptor beta chains below were found in one sample sequenced in a study of Ad26.COV2.S vaccination and SARS-CoV-2 variants. Indicated treatment: some 19 received Ad26.COV2.S at low or high dose, single or two shots; 5 received placebo; per-sample allocation not given. Sample collection was performed on day 63 after the first vaccine or placebo injection. The protocol was immunoSEQ multiplex PCR, while the TCRdb copy is restricted to in-frame clones and leaves out a portion. The data show about 400,000 clones, around 82% seen once. The sequencing here drew on peripheral blood, taken in a trial of Ad26.COV2.S vaccine versus placebo. The receptors come from a person between 18 and 60 years old who received the Ad26.COV2.S COVID-19 vaccine or a placebo.

The gene calls are TRBV29-1 and TRBJ2-5, with 7 bases fitting TRBD2. The CDR3 consists of 16 residues. The trim removed 5 bases at V and 3 bases at J, leaving 15 bases unmatched. From germline, CDR1 is SQVTM and CDR2 ANQGSEA. The CDR3 loop reads CSVSDLTSPYKETQYF. The CDR3 region has the DNA TGCAGCGTTTCCGATTTGACTAGCCCCTACAAAGAGACCCAGTACTTC.

The rearrangement joins TRBV19 to TRBJ1-1, with a tentative D call TRBD1 (6 bases). Germline V CDR1 and CDR2: LNHDA, SQIVND (reference sequence). Trimming removed 5 bases at V and 11 bases at J, with 15 bases between. The CDR3 consists of 12 residues. The DNA for the CDR3 is TGTGCCAGTAGTGGGGGGCCGCGCCCCGCTTTCTTT. Its translation is CASSGGPRPAFF.

The chain is built from TRBV19 and TRBJ1-3; TRBD1 agrees at 10 bases. V shed 5 bases and J 3 bases; nucleotides not matched to a gene: 10. The CDR3 is 17 amino acids. CDR1 and CDR2 from the germline V gene are LNHDA and SQIVND (reference sequence). The CDR3 spells CASSFRQGAGGGNTIYF. The CDR3 DNA sequence: TGTGCCAGTAGTTTCCGACAGGGGGCCGGAGGTGGAAACACCATATATTTT. Filled out from reference TRBV19 and TRBJ1-3, the complete variable domain reads DGGITQSPKYLFRKEGQNVTLSCEQNLNHDAMYWYRQDPGQGLRLIYYSQIVNDFQKGDIAEGYSVSREKKESFPLTVTSAQKNPTAFYLCASSFRQGAGGGNTIYFGEGSWLTVV.

This sequence joins TRBV7-9 and TRBJ2-4, with 7 bases aligning to TRBD1. The CDR3 extends over 14 amino acids. From germline, CDR1 is SEHNR and CDR2 FQNEAQ (reference sequence). After removal of 5 bases from V and 4 bases from J, the junction contained 5 bases not matched to a gene. Written as DNA, the CDR3 is TGTGCCAGCAGCACCCCGGGACAGAAAAACATTCAGTACTTC. Translation gives CASSTPGQKNIQYF.

This sequence joins TRBV14 and TRBJ2-2; TRBD1 agrees at 8 bases. The CDR3 is 15 residues long. Germline lookup yields CDR1 SGHDN and CDR2 FVKESK. Trimming cost V 4 bases and J 1 base; bases outside gene matches: 2. CDR3 residues: CASSRDRGNTGELFF. CDR3 coding DNA: TGTGCCAGCAGCCGTGACAGGGGGAACACCGGGGAGCTGTTTTTT.